The rows below give T cell receptor beta chains drawn from one sample of a study of blood T cell repertoires in COVID-19. The table came from immunoSEQ multiplex PCR; TCRdb's copy has only in-frame clones and leaves some out. This table holds nearly 250,000 clones, more than 80% found once. The sequencing sample was made of PBMCs or T cells enriched from blood (not recorded which). These receptors originate from a middle-aged man who had been exposed to COVID-19. The CDR3 runs from the conserved cysteine through the conserved F or W. D genes are given only for firm matches. Clone size is shown for a subset of rows, as once, few, many or a class of expanded clone.

>TRBV6-5|TRBJ1-1|once|.
TGTGCCAGCAGTCCAACAGGGTTCACTGAAGCTTTCTTT
CASSPTGFTEAFF
>TRBV6-5|TRBJ1-2|once|TRBD1
TGTGCCAGCAGTCGACAGGGGGGTGGCTACACCTTC
CASSRQGGGYTF
>TRBV9|TRBJ2-5|once|.
TGTGCCAGCAGCGTAAACGGAGCCCAGAGGGAGACCCAGTACTTC
CASSVNGAQRETQYF
>TRBV28|TRBJ2-1|once|TRBD2
TGTGCCAGCAGTCAAACTGGACTAGCGGTCAGGGGTGAGCAGTTCTTC
CASSQTGLAVRGEQFF
>TRBV18|TRBJ2-5|.|TRBD2
TGTGCCAGCTCACCCGGGAGGGAAGAGACCCAGTACTTC
CASSPGREETQYF
>TRBV15|TRBJ1-2|.|.
TGTGCCACCAGCAGCGCATGGGGGGTGGGCGGCTACACCTTC
CATSSAWGVGGYTF
>TRBV2|TRBJ2-5|.|.
TGTGCCAGCGACTCTCAGGGGGAGACCCAGTACTTC
CASDSQGETQYF
>TRBV29-1|TRBJ1-2|.|.
TGCAGCGTTGCCGGCGGTACTAACTATGGCTACACCTTC
CSVAGGTNYGYTF
>TRBV11-2|TRBJ2-1|.|.
TGTGCCAGCAGCTTAGCTATTGATGGGGAGTGGGGTGAGCAGTTCTTC
CASSLAIDGEWGEQFF
>TRBV5-8|TRBJ2-2|.|TRBD2
TGTGCCAGCAGCTTGGAGCTAGCGGGGGGGCACACCGGGGAGCTGTTTTTT
CASSLELAGGHTGELFF
>TRBV11-2|TRBJ1-1|few|.
TGTGCCAGCAGCTTGAGAGGGAACACTGAAGCTTTCTTT
CASSLRGNTEAFF
>TRBV2|TRBJ2-1|.|.
TGTGCCAGCAGTCTCGGGGAGTTTGGGTTCTTC
CASSLGEFGFF
>TRBV5-1|TRBJ1-2|.|TRBD1
TGCGCCAGCAGCTTGGGAGGGGGCGATTACTATGGCTACACCTTC
CASSLGGGDYYGYTF
>TRBV10-3|TRBJ1-5|once|.
TGTGCCATCAGTGGCGCAGGGTTACAGGATCAGCCCCAGCATTTT
CAISGAGLQDQPQHF
>TRBV28|TRBJ2-5|.|.
TGTGCCAGCAGTTTAGTGGCCTCACAAGAGACCCAGTACTTC
CASSLVASQETQYF
>TRBV2|TRBJ1-2|.|.
TGTGCCAGCAGCGTCTCGCGGGGGCTTCTTCATGGCTACACCTTC
CASSVSRGLLHGYTF
>TRBV6-1|TRBJ2-7|.|TRBD1
TGTGCCAGCAGTGACCGGGACAGCGGCTACGAGCAGTACTTC
CASSDRDSGYEQYF
>TRBV2|TRBJ2-3|.|.
TGTGCCAGCGGAATGGGACAAACTTTCCCAGATACGCAGTATTTT
CASGMGQTFPDTQYF
>TRBV2|TRBJ1-2|.|.
TGTGCCAGCAGCCCACAACGGGAAGGTTCAGGCTACACCTTC
CASSPQREGSGYTF
>TRBV7-2|TRBJ2-7|once|TRBD2
TGTGCCAGCAGCTACGGACTAGCGGGAGCCCTACAGTACTTC
CASSYGLAGALQYF
>TRBV7-3|TRBJ2-2|.|TRBD2
TGTGCCAGCAGCTTGGGACTAGCGGGGACCGGGGAGCTGTTTTTT
CASSLGLAGTGELFF
>TRBV5-1|TRBJ1-5|.|.
TGCGCCAGCAGCTTGGTAGGCAATCAGCCCCAGCATTTT
CASSLVGNQPQHF
>TRBV18|TRBJ2-2|.|.
TGTGCCAGCTCCCTAGGCCGGGCCAGGGAGAACACCGGGGAGCTGTTTTTT
CASSLGRARENTGELFF
>TRBV9|TRBJ1-1|.|.
TGTGCCAGCAGCGTTGCCAGAAACACTGAAGCTTTCTTT
CASSVARNTEAFF
>TRBV9|TRBJ2-1|once|TRBD2
TGTGCCAGCAGCCCCCCGGGGGCTAGCGGGGGAGGTGAGCAGTTCTTC
CASSPPGASGGGEQFF
>TRBV2|TRBJ1-5|.|.
TGTGCCAGCAGGGCAGGGGATGGCAATCAGCCCCAGCATTTT
CASRAGDGNQPQHF
>TRBV6-5|TRBJ2-1|.|.
TGTGCCAGCAGTTACGGAGAGAACCTCTATGAGCAGTTCTTC
CASSYGENLYEQFF
>TRBV24-1|TRBJ2-5|.|TRBD2
TGTGCCACCAGTGACCCACTAGCGGGAGGAGGTTGGAAAGAGACCCAGTACTTC
CATSDPLAGGGWKETQYF
>TRBV7-6|TRBJ1-2|few|.
TGTGCCAGCAGCTTAACAGGGATCTATGGCTACACCTTC
CASSLTGIYGYTF
>TRBV11-3|TRBJ1-1|.|TRBD1
TGTGCCAGCAGCCTCAAGTGGGACAGGACAAACACTGAAGCTTTCTTT
CASSLKWDRTNTEAFF
>TRBV18|TRBJ2-1|.|.
TGTGCCAGCTCACCACAAGCGGGTGCAGGCAATGAGCAGTTCTTC
CASSPQAGAGNEQFF
>TRBV6-5|TRBJ1-6|.|.
TGTGCCAGCAGTTTAGATTACGGGGGTTATAATTCACCCCTCCACTTT
CASSLDYGGYNSPLHF
>TRBV28|TRBJ2-1|.|TRBD2
TGTGCCAGCAGTGCCCTGACTAGCGGGGCCTACAATGAGCAGTTCTTC
CASSALTSGAYNEQFF
>TRBV2|TRBJ1-5|.|.
TGTGCCAGCACGATTTGGAGGGACAATCAGCCCCAGCATTTT
CASTIWRDNQPQHF
>TRBV27|TRBJ2-1|.|.
TGTGCCAGCAGTTTAGTGCAGGTCTCCTACAATGAGCAGTTCTTC
CASSLVQVSYNEQFF
>TRBV7-6|TRBJ1-2|.|TRBD1
TGTGCCAGCAGCGCCCAACAGGGGGGCGATGGCTACACCTTC
CASSAQQGGDGYTF
>TRBV7-2|TRBJ1-1|.|TRBD1
TGTGCCAGCAGCCTATACAGGGGAGAGAACACTGAAGCTTTCTTT
CASSLYRGENTEAFF
>TRBV11-2|TRBJ1-1|.|TRBD1
TGTGCCAGCAGCAGAAACAGGGGGCCCACTGAAGCTTTCTTT
CASSRNRGPTEAFF
>TRBV18|TRBJ2-1|once|TRBD2
TGTGCCAGCTCACCCCACCAGCGGGGGAGCTCCTACAATGAGCAGTTCTTC
CASSPHQRGSSYNEQFF
>TRBV9|TRBJ2-2|once|TRBD2
TGTGCCAGCAGCGGGCGGGAGAATCACACCGGGGAGCTGTTTTTT
CASSGRENHTGELFF
>TRBV19|TRBJ1-5|.|TRBD1
TGTGCCAGTAGTGCCCTACAGGGGAGGAATCAGCCCCAGCATTTT
CASSALQGRNQPQHF
>TRBV28|TRBJ2-2|few|TRBD2
TGTGCCAGCAGTTCGCTCCGGACTAGCGGGATAGCCCCGAACACCGGGGAGCTGTTTTTT
CASSSLRTSGIAPNTGELFF
>TRBV14|TRBJ1-2|.|TRBD1
TGTGCCAGCAGCCAAGTGGGACAGGAGATCTATGGCTACACCTTC
CASSQVGQEIYGYTF
>TRBV3-1/TRBV3-2|TRBJ2-2|.|TRBD2
TGTGCCAGCAGCCAAGACCGACTAGCGGAGGGTGGCGGGGAGCTGTTTTTT
CASSQDRLAEGGGELFF
>TRBV18|TRBJ1-6|.|.
TGTGCCAGCTCACCAGCGCCCCAGTCGGGTTATTCACCCCTCCACTTT
CASSPAPQSGYSPLHF
>TRBV19|TRBJ2-5|.|TRBD1
TGTGCCAGTAGTCCGAACCGACAGGGGAGAAGAGAGACCCAGTACTTC
CASSPNRQGRRETQYF
>TRBV5-1|TRBJ1-4|.|.
TGCGCCAGCAGCCCAACAACTAATGAAAAACTGTTTTTT
CASSPTTNEKLFF
>TRBV15|TRBJ1-3|.|.
TGTGCCACCAGCAGGACTCCGGGACTGCACTCTGGAAACACCATATATTTT
CATSRTPGLHSGNTIYF
>TRBV9|TRBJ1-1|.|.
TGTGCCAGCAGCGTAGATCCGGGGGTGGGCACTGAAGCTTTCTTT
CASSVDPGVGTEAFF
>TRBV7-3|TRBJ2-7|.|.
TGTGCCAGCAGCTCCGACAGATCCTACGAGCAGTACTTC
CASSSDRSYEQYF
>TRBV6-5|TRBJ1-2|.|TRBD1
TGTGCCAGCAGTTATCGACAGGGGGGTGGCTACACCTTC
CASSYRQGGGYTF
>TRBV18|TRBJ1-3|.|.
TGTGCCAGCTCACCACCTGCAGAGCGAGACACCATATATTTT
CASSPPAERDTIYF
>TRBV3-1/TRBV3-2|TRBJ2-7|.|TRBD1
TGTGCCAGCAGCCGGGGACAGAGCACCTACGAGCAGTACTTC
CASSRGQSTYEQYF
>TRBV19|TRBJ2-2|.|TRBD1
TGTGCCAGTAGTTTACGGACAGGACTCACCGGGGAGCTGTTTTTT
CASSLRTGLTGELFF
>TRBV5-1|TRBJ1-4|.|.
TGCGCCAGCAGCTTGGGAAACGGTAACGAAAAACTGTTTTTT
CASSLGNGNEKLFF
>TRBV28|TRBJ2-5|.|TRBD2
TGTGCCAGCAGTACCACTAGCGGGGTCACCCAGTACTTC
CASSTTSGVTQYF
>TRBV6-5|TRBJ2-1|.|.
TGTGCCAGCACCGCGGCCTACAATGAGCAGTTCTTC
CASTAAYNEQFF